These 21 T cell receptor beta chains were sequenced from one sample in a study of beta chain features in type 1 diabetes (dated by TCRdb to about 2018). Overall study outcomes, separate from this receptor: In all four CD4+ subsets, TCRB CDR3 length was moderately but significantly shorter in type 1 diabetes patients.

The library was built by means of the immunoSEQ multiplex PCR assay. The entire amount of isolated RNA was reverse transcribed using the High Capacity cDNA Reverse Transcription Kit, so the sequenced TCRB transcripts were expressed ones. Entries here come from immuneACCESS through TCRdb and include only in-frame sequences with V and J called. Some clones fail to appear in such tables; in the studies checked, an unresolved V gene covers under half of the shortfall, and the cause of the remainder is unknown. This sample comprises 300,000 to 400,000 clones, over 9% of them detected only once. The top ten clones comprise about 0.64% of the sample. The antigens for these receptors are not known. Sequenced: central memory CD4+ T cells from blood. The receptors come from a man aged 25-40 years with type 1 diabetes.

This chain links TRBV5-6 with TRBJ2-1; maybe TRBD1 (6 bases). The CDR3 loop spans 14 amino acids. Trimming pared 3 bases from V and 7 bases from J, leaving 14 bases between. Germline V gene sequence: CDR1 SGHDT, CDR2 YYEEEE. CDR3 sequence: CASSSGQPPNEQFF. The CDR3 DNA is TGTGCCAGCAGCTCCGGACAGCCCCCGAATGAGCAGTTCTTC. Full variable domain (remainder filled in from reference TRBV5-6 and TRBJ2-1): DAGVTQSPTHLIKTRGQQVTLRCSPKSGHDTVSWYQQALGQGPQFIFQYYEEEERQRGNFPDRFSGHQFPNYSSELNVNALLLGDSALYLCASSSGQPPNEQFFGPGTRLTVL.

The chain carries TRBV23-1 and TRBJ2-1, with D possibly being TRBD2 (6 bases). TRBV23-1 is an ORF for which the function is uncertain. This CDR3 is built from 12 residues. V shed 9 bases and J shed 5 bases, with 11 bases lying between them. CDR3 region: CARLAPNNEQFF. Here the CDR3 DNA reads TGCGCCAGACTAGCCCCTAACAATGAGCAGTTCTTC.

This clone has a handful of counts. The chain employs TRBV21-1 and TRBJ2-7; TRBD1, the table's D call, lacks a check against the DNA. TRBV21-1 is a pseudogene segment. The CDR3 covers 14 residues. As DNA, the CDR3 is TGTGCCAGCAGCAAAGAAGGGGGATCCTACGAGCAGTACTTC. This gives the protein CASSKEGGSYEQYF.

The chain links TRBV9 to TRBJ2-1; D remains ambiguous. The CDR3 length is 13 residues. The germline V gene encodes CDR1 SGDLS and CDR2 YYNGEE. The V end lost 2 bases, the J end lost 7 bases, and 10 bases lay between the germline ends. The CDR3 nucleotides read TGTGCCAGCAGCGTTAGTGCTACGAATGAGCAGTTCTTC. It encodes CASSVSATNEQFF.

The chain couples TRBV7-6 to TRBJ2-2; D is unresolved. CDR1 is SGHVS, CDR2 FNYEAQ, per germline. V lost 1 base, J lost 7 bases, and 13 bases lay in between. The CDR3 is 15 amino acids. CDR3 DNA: TGTGCCAGCAGCTTAGGGCGGATCACCCACGGGGAGCTGTTTTTT. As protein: CASSLGRITHGELFF. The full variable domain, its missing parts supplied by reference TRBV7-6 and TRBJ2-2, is GAGVSQSPRYKVTKRGQDVALRCDPISGHVSLYWYRQALGQGPEFLTYFNYEAQQDKSGLPNDRFSAERPEGSISTLTIQRTEQRDSAMYRCASSLGRITHGELFFGEGSRLTVL.

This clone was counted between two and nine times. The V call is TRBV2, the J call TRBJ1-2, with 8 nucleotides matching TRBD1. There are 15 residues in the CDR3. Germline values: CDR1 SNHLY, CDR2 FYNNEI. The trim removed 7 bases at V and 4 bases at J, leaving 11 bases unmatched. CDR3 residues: CASTPRDRGSYGYTF. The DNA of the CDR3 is TGTGCCAGCACTCCCCGAGACAGGGGAAGCTATGGCTACACCTTC.

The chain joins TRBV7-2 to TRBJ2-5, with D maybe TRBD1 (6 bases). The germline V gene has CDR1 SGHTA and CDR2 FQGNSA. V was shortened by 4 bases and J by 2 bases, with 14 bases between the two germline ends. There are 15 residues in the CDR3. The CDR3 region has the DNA TGTGCCAGCAGCTCGGTGCACAGGGAACAAGAGACCCAGTACTTC. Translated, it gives CASSSVHREQETQYF.

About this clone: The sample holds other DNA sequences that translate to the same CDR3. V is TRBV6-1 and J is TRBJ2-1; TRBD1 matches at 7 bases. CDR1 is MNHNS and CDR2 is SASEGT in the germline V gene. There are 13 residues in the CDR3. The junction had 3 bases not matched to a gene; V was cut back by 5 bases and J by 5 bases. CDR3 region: CASSSGQDNEQFF. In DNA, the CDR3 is TGTGCCAGCAGTTCCGGACAGGACAATGAGCAGTTCTTC.

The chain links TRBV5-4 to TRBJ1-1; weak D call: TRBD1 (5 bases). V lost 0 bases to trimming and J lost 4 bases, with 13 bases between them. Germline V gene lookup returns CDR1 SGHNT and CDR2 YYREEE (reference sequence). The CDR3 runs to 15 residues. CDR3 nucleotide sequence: TGTGCCAGCAGCTTGGAGAGGGGTCTCGGCACTGAAGCTTTCTTT. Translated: CASSLERGLGTEAFF.

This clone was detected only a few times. The CDR3 nucleotides are TGCGCCAGCAGCCAAGATGCGTCGGTTCGGGGGAAGGCTGAAGCTTTCTTT. Amino acids: CASSQDASVRGKAEAFF. The chain has TRBV4-1 and TRBJ1-1; possible D gene TRBD1, 5 bases. The CDR3 runs 17 residues. Germline values: CDR1 MGHRA, CDR2 YSYEKL. V lost 0 bases, J lost 6 bases, and 20 bases lay in between.

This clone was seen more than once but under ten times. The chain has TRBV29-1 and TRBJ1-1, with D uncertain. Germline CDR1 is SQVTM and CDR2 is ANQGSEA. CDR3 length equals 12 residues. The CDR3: CNAGEGNTEAFF. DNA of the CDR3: TGCAACGCGGGAGAAGGGAACACTGAAGCTTTCTTT. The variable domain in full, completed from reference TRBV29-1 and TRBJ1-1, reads SAVISQKPSRDICQRGTSLTIQCQVDSQVTMMFWYRQQPGQSLTLIATANQGSEATYESGFVIDKFPISRPNLTFSTLTVSNMSPEDSSIYLCNAGEGNTEAFFGQGTRLTVV.

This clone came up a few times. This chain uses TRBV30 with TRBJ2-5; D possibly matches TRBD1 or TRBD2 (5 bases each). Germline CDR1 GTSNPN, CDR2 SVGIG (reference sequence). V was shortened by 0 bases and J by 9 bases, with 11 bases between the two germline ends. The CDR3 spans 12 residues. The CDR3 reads CAWSVPGGSQYF. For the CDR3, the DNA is TGTGCCTGGAGTGTACCTGGGGGATCCCAGTACTTC.

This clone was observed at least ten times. The CDR3 here is CASSLSTGVREQFF. The CDR3 DNA reads TGTGCCAGCAGCTTATCAACGGGAGTGCGTGAGCAGTTCTTC. The chain recombines TRBV7-2 with TRBJ2-1, with D perhaps matching TRBD2 (6 bases). Germline lookup yields CDR1 SGHTA and CDR2 FQGNSA. The CDR3 consists of 14 residues. V was pared by 2 bases and J by 9 bases, with 14 bases between.

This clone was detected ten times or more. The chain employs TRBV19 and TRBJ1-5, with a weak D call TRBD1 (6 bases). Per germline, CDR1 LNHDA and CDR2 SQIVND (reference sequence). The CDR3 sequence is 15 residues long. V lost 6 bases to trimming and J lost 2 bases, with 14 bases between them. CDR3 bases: TGTGCCAGTAGCAGGGGACTTGGAGGCAATCAGCCCCAGCATTTT. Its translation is CASSRGLGGNQPQHF.

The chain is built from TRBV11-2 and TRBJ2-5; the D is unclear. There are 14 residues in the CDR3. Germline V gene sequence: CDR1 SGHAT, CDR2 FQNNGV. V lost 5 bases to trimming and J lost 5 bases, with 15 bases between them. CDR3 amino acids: CASSQTLDAETQYF. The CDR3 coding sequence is TGTGCCAGCAGCCAAACTCTAGACGCGGAGACCCAGTACTTC. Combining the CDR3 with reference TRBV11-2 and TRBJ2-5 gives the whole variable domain EAGVAQSPRYKIIEKRQSVAFWCNPISGHATLYWYQQILGQGPKLLIQFQNNGVVDDSQLPKDRFSAERLKGVDSTLKIQPAKLEDSAVYLCASSQTLDAETQYFGPGTRLLVL.

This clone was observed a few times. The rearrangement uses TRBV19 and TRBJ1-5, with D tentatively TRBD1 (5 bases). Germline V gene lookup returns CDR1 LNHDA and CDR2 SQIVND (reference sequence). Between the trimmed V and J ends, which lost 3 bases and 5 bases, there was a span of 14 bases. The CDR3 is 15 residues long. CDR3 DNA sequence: TGTGCCAGTAGTATCCGGGGGTCGTCCGATCAGCCCCAGCATTTT. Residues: CASSIRGSSDQPQHF.

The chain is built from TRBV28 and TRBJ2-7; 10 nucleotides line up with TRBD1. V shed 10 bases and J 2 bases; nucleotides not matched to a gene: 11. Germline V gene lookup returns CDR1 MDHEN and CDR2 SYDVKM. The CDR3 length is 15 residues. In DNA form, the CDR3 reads TGTGCCACTCTGACAGGGGGCACGGAAACCTACGAGCAGTACTTC. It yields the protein CATLTGGTETYEQYF.

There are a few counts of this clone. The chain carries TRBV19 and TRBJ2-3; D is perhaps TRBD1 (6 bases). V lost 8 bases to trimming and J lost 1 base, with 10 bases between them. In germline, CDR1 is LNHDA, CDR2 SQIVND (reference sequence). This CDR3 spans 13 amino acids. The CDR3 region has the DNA TGTGCCAGTGGACAGACCCGCACAGATACGCAGTATTTT. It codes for CASGQTRTDTQYF.

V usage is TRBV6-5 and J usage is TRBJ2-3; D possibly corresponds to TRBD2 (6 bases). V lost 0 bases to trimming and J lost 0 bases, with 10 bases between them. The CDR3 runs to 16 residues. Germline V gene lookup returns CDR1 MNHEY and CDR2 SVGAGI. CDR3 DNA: TGTGCCAGCAGTTACTCGCTAGCGACTAGCACAGATACGCAGTATTTT. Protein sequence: CASSYSLATSTDTQYF.

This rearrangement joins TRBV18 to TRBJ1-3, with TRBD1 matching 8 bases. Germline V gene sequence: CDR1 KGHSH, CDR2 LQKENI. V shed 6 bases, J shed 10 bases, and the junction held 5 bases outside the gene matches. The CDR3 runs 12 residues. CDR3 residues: CASSSGQGTIYF. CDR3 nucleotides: TGTGCCAGCTCTTCCGGACAGGGAACCATATATTTT.

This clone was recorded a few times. The CDR3 coding sequence is TGTGCCAGCAGCAAGAGACCGGTTAACATACGCCGTTGGGGGAACTCCTACAATGAGCAGTTCTTC. Protein product: CASSKRPVNIRRWGNSYNEQFF. This chain connects TRBV28 to TRBJ2-1; D possibly uses TRBD1 or TRBD2 (5 bases each). This CDR3 is 22 amino acids long. CDR1 MDHEN and CDR2 SYDVKM come from the germline V gene. Between the trimmed V and J ends, which lost 6 bases and 0 bases, there was a span of 33 bases.